The 20 T cell receptor beta chains in this list originate from one sample, sequenced in a study of cytotoxic CD8 clonotypes in ibrutinib-treated CLL. The protocol was immunoSEQ multiplex PCR, while the TCRdb copy is restricted to in-frame clones and leaves out a portion. The sample shows 20,000 or so clones, over 70% of them seen only once. The sample in question was PBMCs, obtained before ibrutinib treatment. The receptors derive from a human donor with chronic lymphocytic leukemia.

J is TRBJ2-1 and V is TRBV5-6; tentative D call: TRBD2 (5 bases). CDR3 length: 18 amino acids. Between the trimmed V and J ends, which lost 0 bases and 4 bases, there was a span of 20 bases. CDR1 SGHDT and CDR2 YYEEEE come from the germline V gene. Written as DNA, the CDR3 is TGTGCCAGCAGCTTGGCGTCCTTGGGCGACTACTTATACAATGAGCAGTTCTTC. This encodes CASSLASLGDYLYNEQFF. Based on the CDR3 plus reference TRBV5-6 and TRBJ2-1, the full variable domain is DAGVTQSPTHLIKTRGQQVTLRCSPKSGHDTVSWYQQALGQGPQFIFQYYEEEERQRGNFPDRFSGHQFPNYSSELNVNALLLGDSALYLCASSLASLGDYLYNEQFFGPGTRLTVL.

This clone is medium-sized (0.01 to 0.1%) by share. The rearrangement joins TRBV19 to TRBJ1-4; 8 bases map to TRBD1. This CDR3 has 16 amino acids. V was clipped by 5 bases and J by 3 bases; unmatched bases: 8. The germline gives CDR1 LNHDA, CDR2 SQIVND (reference sequence). The CDR3: CASSSTGQGSNEKLFF. In DNA form, the CDR3 reads TGTGCCAGTAGTTCAACCGGACAGGGCTCTAATGAAAAACTGTTTTTT.

The chain has TRBV19 and TRBJ1-1; no firm D call. The CDR3 is made up of 15 amino acids. CDR1 and CDR2 (germline): LNHDA, SQIVND (reference sequence). The V end lost 5 bases, the J end lost 5 bases, and 18 bases lay between the germline ends. In DNA form, the CDR3 reads TGTGCCAGTAGTCCACGCCCGGGCACCCCGACTGAAGCTTTCTTT. Translation: CASSPRPGTPTEAFF.

The chain combines TRBV9 with TRBJ2-2; 8 bases line up with TRBD1. The CDR3 is 15 residues long. Germline CDR1 reads SGDLS; CDR2 reads YYNGEE. V shed 2 bases and J 1 base; nucleotides not matched to a gene: 1. CDR3 bases: TGTGCCAGCAGCGTTGGACAGGGGAACACCGGGGAGCTGTTTTTT. This gives the protein CASSVGQGNTGELFF.

This chain connects TRBV18 to TRBJ2-3; D gene unclear. With 2 bases removed from V and 2 bases from J, the gap between germline ends came to 8 bases. Germline-derived CDR1 and CDR2 are KGHSH and LQKENI. There are 14 residues in the CDR3. Here the CDR3 reads CASSPGEVTDTQYF. In DNA form, the CDR3 reads TGTGCCAGCTCACCAGGTGAGGTCACAGATACGCAGTATTTT.

This chain joins TRBV7-6 and TRBJ2-1, with TRBD1 identical over 11 bases. The CDR3 covers 15 residues. Germline trimming cut 4 bases from V and 3 bases from J; bases unmatched to any gene: 2. CDR1 and CDR2 from the germline V gene are SGHVS and FNYEAQ. The CDR3 is CASSSGTGGYNEQFF. CDR3 sequence (DNA): TGTGCCAGCAGCTCCGGGACAGGGGGCTACAATGAGCAGTTCTTC.

The CDR3 loop is CASSQDSRQYANTGELFF. Here the CDR3 DNA reads TGTGCCAGCAGCCAAGATTCGCGGCAGTACGCGAACACCGGGGAGCTGTTTTTT. The chain joins TRBV4-2 to TRBJ2-2; no reliable D call. This CDR3 has 18 amino acids. The germline V and J ends were trimmed by 0 bases and 0 bases, with 14 bases remaining between them. Germline V CDR1 and CDR2: LGHNA, YNFKEQ.

The chain joins TRBV5-4 to TRBJ2-7; 7 nucleotides match TRBD1. The ends lost 0 bases at V and 3 bases at J; junction bases unmatched: 3. CDR1 is SGHNT and CDR2 is YYREEE in the germline V gene (reference sequence). This CDR3 is 14 amino acids long. CDR3 amino acids: CASSLGQGNYEQYF. CDR3 sequence (DNA): TGTGCCAGCAGCTTGGGACAGGGAAACTACGAGCAGTACTTC.

The gene calls are TRBV7-2 and TRBJ2-3, with 8 bases that match TRBD2. The CDR3 contains 16 residues. V shed 5 bases, J shed 2 bases, and the junction held 9 bases outside the gene matches. From germline, CDR1 is SGHTA and CDR2 FQGNSA. The CDR3 DNA follows: TGTGCCAGCAGCCCAAATGCGGGGGGACTCACAGATACGCAGTATTTT. Its translation: CASSPNAGGLTDTQYF.

J is TRBJ1-2 and V is TRBV6-6; 7 bases fit TRBD1. The CDR3 consists of 14 residues. Germline V gives CDR1 MNHNY, CDR2 SVGAGI (reference sequence). J gave up 4 bases and V 5 bases, and 7 bases lay outside the gene matches. CDR3 residues: CASSRPPGGYGYTF. DNA for the CDR3: TGTGCCAGCAGTCGCCCGCCAGGGGGCTATGGCTACACCTTC.

This clone showed up just a few times. This sequence joins TRBV28 and TRBJ1-1, with a weak D call TRBD1 (5 bases). CDR1 and CDR2 (germline): MDHEN, SYDVKM. The CDR3 loop spans 15 amino acids. V lost 1 base, J lost 2 bases, and 11 bases lay in between. The CDR3 DNA follows: TGTGCCAGCAGTTTATTCGGGGCCTTTAACACTGAAGCTTTCTTT. Translated, it gives CASSLFGAFNTEAFF.

This clone was seen a single time. This chain joins TRBV7-2 and TRBJ2-2; no clear D. There are 13 residues in the CDR3. V dropped 1 base and J dropped 8 bases, with 8 bases sitting between them. Germline V lookup: CDR1 SGHTA, CDR2 FQGNSA. The CDR3 nucleotides read TGTGCCAGCAGCTTAGTGGATGTTGGGGAGCTGTTTTTT. Its protein product is CASSLVDVGELFF.

This clone was recorded once. This sequence joins TRBV27 and TRBJ2-3; the match to TRBD1 covers 9 bases. This CDR3 contains 14 residues. V lost 7 bases and J lost 1; bases outside the gene matches: 3. Germline V gene lookup returns CDR1 MNHEY and CDR2 SMNVEV (reference sequence). The CDR3, as DNA: TGTGCCAGCAAGAACAGGGGGCGCACAGATACGCAGTATTTT. Translating gives CASKNRGRTDTQYF.

The chain links TRBV7-6 to TRBJ1-4; no definite D call. The CDR3 has 14 residues. Deletions cut 7 bases from V and 7 bases from J, with 16 bases between. Germline V gene data show CDR1 as SGHVS and CDR2 as FNYEAQ. The CDR3 DNA follows: TGTGCCAGCACCCCCCGGCAGAGACCTGAAAAACTGTTTTTT. Translated: CASTPRQRPEKLFF.

The chain recombines TRBV30 with TRBJ1-1; D uncertain. This CDR3 is 11 amino acids long. Germline assignment: CDR1 GTSNPN and CDR2 SVGIG (reference sequence). The V end was cut by 7 bases, the J end by 1 base, with 7 bases between. As DNA, the CDR3 is TGTGCCTACCGGGGGAACACTGAAGCTTTCTTT. Translating it yields CAYRGNTEAFF. The full variable domain, with the rest looked up from reference TRBV30 and TRBJ1-1, is SQTIHQWPATLVQPVGSPLSLECTVEGTSNPNLYWYRQAAGRGLQLLFYSVGIGQISSEVPQNLSASRPQDRQFILSSKKLLLSDSGFYLCAYRGNTEAFFGQGTRLTVV.

The chain combines TRBV5-5 with TRBJ1-1; no clear D. The CDR3 covers 14 residues. V was pared by 2 bases and J by 4 bases, with 12 bases between. Germline loops: CDR1 SGHKS, CDR2 YYEKEE (reference sequence). This CDR3 is CASSLDGLGTEAFF. CDR3 sequence (DNA): TGTGCCAGCAGCTTAGACGGGCTGGGCACTGAAGCTTTCTTT.

The chain couples TRBV7-6 to TRBJ1-6, with a tentative D call TRBD1 (6 bases). CDR1 and CDR2 from the germline V gene are SGHVS and FNYEAQ. The CDR3 is 13 residues long. The V and J ends lost 3 bases and 8 bases respectively, with 8 bases between them. The chain's CDR3 is CASSFHRDSPLHF. In nucleotides, the CDR3 is TGTGCCAGCAGCTTCCACAGGGATTCACCCCTCCACTTT.

By sample share, this clone is medium-sized (0.01 to 0.1%). The chain combines TRBV7-2 with TRBJ1-6; TRBD1 matches 7 bases. V shed 5 bases, J shed 7 bases, and the junction held 8 bases outside the gene matches. The CDR3 has 15 residues. The germline CDR1 and CDR2 sequences are SGHTA and FQGNSA. CDR3 in amino acids: CASSLGQVGNSPLHF. For the CDR3, the DNA is TGTGCCAGCAGCCTCGGACAGGTGGGGAATTCACCCCTCCACTTT. Full variable domain (rest looked up from reference TRBV7-2 and TRBJ1-6): GAGVSQSPSNKVTEKGKDVELRCDPISGHTALYWYRQSLGQGLEFLIYFQGNSAPDKSGLPSDRFSAERTGGSVSTLTIQRTQQEDSAVYLCASSLGQVGNSPLHFGNGTRLTVT.

This sequence joins TRBV6-1 and TRBJ1-1; D unclear. Trimming cost V 6 bases and J 8 bases, with 10 bases left between them. The germline CDR1 and CDR2 sequences are MNHNS and SASEGT. This CDR3 contains 11 residues. Written as DNA, the CDR3 is TGTGCCAGCAGGAGGCAGTGGGAAGCTTTCTTT. It encodes CASRRQWEAFF.

The chain combines TRBV19 with TRBJ1-3; D may be TRBD1 (6 bases). The CDR3 is made up of 16 amino acids. Germline V gene data show CDR1 as LNHDA and CDR2 as SQIVND (reference sequence). The V end was cut by 0 bases, the J end by 0 bases, with 9 bases between. The CDR3 sequence is CASSIETGFSGNTIYF. As DNA, the CDR3 is TGTGCCAGTAGTATAGAGACAGGATTCTCTGGAAACACCATATATTTT.